The TCR beta chain described here comes from a study of T-cell reconstitution after alpha-beta-depleted transplantation in children. The table lists this clonotype with a few counts. Its antigen is as yet unknown. Using unique molecular identifiers, the investigators prepared the TCRbeta library. TCRdb processed the PCR reads anew with MiXCR; each CDR3 protein has one entry. The repertoire holds roughly 790,000 distinct CDR3 sequences, with approximately 15% as singletons. Broader study findings: Alpha-beta T cells present about two months after transplant were reported to originate from several hundred expanded graft clones. When one year had passed after transplant, most T-cell counts and diversity came from newly produced T cells.

The germline CDR1 and CDR2 sequences are SGHRS and YFSETQ. Trimming cost V 2 bases and J 4 bases, with 12 bases left between them. This CDR3 comprises 14 residues. This receptor was obtained from a male patient under 18 who had a stem cell transplant for acute lymphoblastic leukemia, so the T cells may come from the graft donor. The chain links TRBV5-1 to TRBJ1-2; D is possibly TRBD1 (5 bases). The sequences come from PBMCs, mostly from graft donor cells, collected 360 days after TCRalphabeta/CD19-depleted stem cell transplant. This CDR3 reads CASSLATVGYGYTF. As DNA, the CDR3 is TGCGCCAGCAGCTTAGCGACAGTTGGCTATGGCTACACCTTC.